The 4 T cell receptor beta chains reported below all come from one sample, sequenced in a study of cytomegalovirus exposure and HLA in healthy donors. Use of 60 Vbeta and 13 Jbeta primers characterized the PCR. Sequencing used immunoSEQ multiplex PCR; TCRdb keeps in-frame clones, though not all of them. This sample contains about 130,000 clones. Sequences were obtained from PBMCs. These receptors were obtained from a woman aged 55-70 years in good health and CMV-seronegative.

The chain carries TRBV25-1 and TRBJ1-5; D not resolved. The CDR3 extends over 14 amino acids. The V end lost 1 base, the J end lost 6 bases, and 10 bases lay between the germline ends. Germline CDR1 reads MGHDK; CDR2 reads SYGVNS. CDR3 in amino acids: CASSESTGSQPQHF. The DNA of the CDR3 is TGTGCCAGCAGTGAATCGACGGGAAGTCAGCCCCAGCATTTT. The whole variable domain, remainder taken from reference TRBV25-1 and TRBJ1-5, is EADIYQTPRYLVIGTGKKITLECSQTMGHDKMYWYQQDPGMELHLIHYSYGVNSTEKGDLSSESTVSRIRTEHFPLTLESARPSHTSQYLCASSESTGSQPQHFGDGTRLSIL.

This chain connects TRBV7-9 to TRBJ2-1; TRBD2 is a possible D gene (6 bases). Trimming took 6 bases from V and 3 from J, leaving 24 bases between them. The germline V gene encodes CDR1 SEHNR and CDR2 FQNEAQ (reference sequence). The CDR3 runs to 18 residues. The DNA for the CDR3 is TGTGCCAGCAGTTCTATGGGGCGGGATAAGGGTTACTACAATGAGCAGTTCTTC. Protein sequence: CASSSMGRDKGYYNEQFF.

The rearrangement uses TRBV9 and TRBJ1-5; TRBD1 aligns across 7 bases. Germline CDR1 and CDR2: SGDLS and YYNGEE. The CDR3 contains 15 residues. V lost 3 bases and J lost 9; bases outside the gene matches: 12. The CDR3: CASSGGQGDSRPQHF. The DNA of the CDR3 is TGTGCCAGCAGCGGCGGCCAGGGGGATAGTCGGCCCCAGCATTTT.

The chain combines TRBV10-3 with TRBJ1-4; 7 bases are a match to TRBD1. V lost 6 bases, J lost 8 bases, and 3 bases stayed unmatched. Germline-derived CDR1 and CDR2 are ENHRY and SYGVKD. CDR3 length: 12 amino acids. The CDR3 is CAISGTEEKLFF. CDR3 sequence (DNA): TGTGCCATCAGCGGGACAGAGGAAAAACTGTTTTTT.